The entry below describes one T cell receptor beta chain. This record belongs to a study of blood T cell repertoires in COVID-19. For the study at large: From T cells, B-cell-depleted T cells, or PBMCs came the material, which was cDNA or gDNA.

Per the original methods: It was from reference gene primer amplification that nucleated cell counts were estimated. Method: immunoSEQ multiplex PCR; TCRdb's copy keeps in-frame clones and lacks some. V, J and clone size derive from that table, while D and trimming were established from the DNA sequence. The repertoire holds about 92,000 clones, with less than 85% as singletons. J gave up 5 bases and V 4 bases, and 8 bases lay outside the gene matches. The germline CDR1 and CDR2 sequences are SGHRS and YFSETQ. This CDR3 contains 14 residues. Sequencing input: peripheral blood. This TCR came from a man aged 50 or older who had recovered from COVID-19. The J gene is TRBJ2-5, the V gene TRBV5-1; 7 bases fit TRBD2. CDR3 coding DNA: TGCGCCAGCAGCCCGAGGACTAGTCAGGAGACCCAGTACTTC. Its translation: CASSPRTSQETQYF.